The rows below give T cell receptor beta chains drawn from one sample of a study of neoadjuvant nivolumab and ipilimumab in lung cancer. The method was immunoSEQ multiplex PCR; TCRdb's version includes in-frame clones alone and lacks a portion of them. The table includes around 20,000 clones, roughly 77% detected once. The input for sequencing was tumor tissue, taken after neoadjuvant nivolumab, alone or with ipilimumab, at or shortly before surgery. The receptors here all came from an adult with non-small cell lung cancer. Each CDR3 is given with its conserved first and last residue. Each record gives: clone size, J gene, V gene, D gene, CDR3 DNA, CDR3 protein. D genes are given only for firm matches. Only some rows state a clone size, as once, few, many or a class for expanded clones.

clone_size: -
j_call: TRBJ1-1
v_call: TRBV28
d_call: -
cdr3_nt: TGTGCCAGCAGTTTATTGGGCAGGGAAGCTTTCTTT
cdr3_aa: CASSLLGREAFF

clone_size: few
j_call: TRBJ2-3
v_call: TRBV5-4
d_call: -
cdr3_nt: TGTGCCAGCAGCCTCCCCACAGATACGCAGTATTTT
cdr3_aa: CASSLPTDTQYF

clone_size: -
j_call: TRBJ1-1
v_call: TRBV5-1
d_call: -
cdr3_nt: TGCGCCAGCAGCTTGGTGGACAGCACTGAAGCTTTCTTT
cdr3_aa: CASSLVDSTEAFF

clone_size: few
j_call: TRBJ1-2
v_call: TRBV7-9
d_call: -
cdr3_nt: TGTGCCAGCAGATCGACAGAATTCTATGGCTACACCTTC
cdr3_aa: CASRSTEFYGYTF

clone_size: -
j_call: TRBJ2-7
v_call: TRBV18
d_call: TRBD2
cdr3_nt: TGTGCCAGCTCACCAAGGAGCGGGAGCGTCGAGCAGTACTTC
cdr3_aa: CASSPRSGSVEQYF

clone_size: -
j_call: TRBJ1-2
v_call: TRBV6-5
d_call: -
cdr3_nt: TGTGCCAGCAGTTACTCGAGTCAAGATGGCTACACCTTC
cdr3_aa: CASSYSSQDGYTF

clone_size: -
j_call: TRBJ1-1
v_call: TRBV5-8
d_call: -
cdr3_nt: TGTGCCAGCAGCTGGAGGGGAGATGAAGCTTTCTTT
cdr3_aa: CASSWRGDEAFF

clone_size: -
j_call: TRBJ2-1
v_call: TRBV5-1
d_call: -
cdr3_nt: TGCGCCAGCAGCGACCTTGGTGAGCAGTTCTTC
cdr3_aa: CASSDLGEQFF

clone_size: -
j_call: TRBJ1-2
v_call: TRBV29-1
d_call: -
cdr3_nt: TGCAGCGTTGAAGCTCGCGGATTATATGGCTACACCTTC
cdr3_aa: CSVEARGLYGYTF

clone_size: -
j_call: TRBJ1-2
v_call: TRBV27
d_call: -
cdr3_nt: TGTGCCAGCAGTTCTCAGGGGAACTATGGCTACACCTTC
cdr3_aa: CASSSQGNYGYTF

clone_size: -
j_call: TRBJ2-6
v_call: TRBV7-9
d_call: -
cdr3_nt: TGTGCCAGCAGCAAAAAGCTGGGTGGGGCCAACGTCCTGACTTTC
cdr3_aa: CASSKKLGGANVLTF

clone_size: -
j_call: TRBJ2-3
v_call: TRBV9
d_call: TRBD2
cdr3_nt: TGTGCCAGCAGCGTAGATCCCACTAGCGGGAGGGTGGTAAGGCGCACAGATACGCAGTATTTT
cdr3_aa: CASSVDPTSGRVVRRTDTQYF

clone_size: -
j_call: TRBJ2-1
v_call: TRBV5-1
d_call: -
cdr3_nt: TGCGCCAGCAGCCAAACATCTGAGCAGTTCTTC
cdr3_aa: CASSQTSEQFF

clone_size: -
j_call: TRBJ1-2
v_call: TRBV5-5
d_call: -
cdr3_nt: TGTGCCAGCAGGGACAGCCTTAACTATGGCTACACCTTC
cdr3_aa: CASRDSLNYGYTF

clone_size: -
j_call: TRBJ2-7
v_call: TRBV7-7
d_call: -
cdr3_nt: TGTGCCAGCAGCTTAGATAGCAGGGAATTCCGCGAGCAGTACTTC
cdr3_aa: CASSLDSREFREQYF

clone_size: -
j_call: TRBJ2-7
v_call: TRBV6-1
d_call: -
cdr3_nt: TGTGCCAGCAGTGAATGGGGACAAATCTACGAGCAGTACTTC
cdr3_aa: CASSEWGQIYEQYF

clone_size: -
j_call: TRBJ2-7
v_call: TRBV20-1
d_call: TRBD1
cdr3_nt: TGCAGTGCTGGACAGGGGCCCGAGCAGTACTTC
cdr3_aa: CSAGQGPEQYF

clone_size: -
j_call: TRBJ1-2
v_call: TRBV5-5
d_call: -
cdr3_nt: TGTGCCAGCAGCTTAGGGAGTAACTATGGCTACACCTTC
cdr3_aa: CASSLGSNYGYTF

clone_size: medium-sized
j_call: TRBJ2-7
v_call: TRBV7-2
d_call: TRBD2
cdr3_nt: TGTGCCAGCAGCTCAAGAGCGGGATACGAGCAGTACTTC
cdr3_aa: CASSSRAGYEQYF

clone_size: -
j_call: TRBJ2-7
v_call: TRBV18
d_call: -
cdr3_nt: TGTGCCAGCTCACCAATTGCCGCGGGGATGGAAGGGCAGTACTTC
cdr3_aa: CASSPIAAGMEGQYF

clone_size: -
j_call: TRBJ1-2
v_call: TRBV13
d_call: -
cdr3_nt: TGTGCCAGCAGCGTCGGGGGGGGGCCAAACCGGGGCTACACCTTC
cdr3_aa: CASSVGGGPNRGYTF

clone_size: -
j_call: TRBJ2-1
v_call: TRBV25-1
d_call: TRBD2
cdr3_nt: TGTGCCAGCAGTGATTGGTCTAGCGGCTACAATGAGCAGTTCTTC
cdr3_aa: CASSDWSSGYNEQFF

clone_size: -
j_call: TRBJ2-1
v_call: TRBV7-7
d_call: TRBD2
cdr3_nt: TGTGCCAGCAGCTTACACACTAGCGGGAGTATGGGTGAGCAGTTCTTC
cdr3_aa: CASSLHTSGSMGEQFF

clone_size: -
j_call: TRBJ2-2
v_call: TRBV28
d_call: TRBD2
cdr3_nt: TGTGCCAGCAGTTTATTCACTAGCGGGAACGGCGGGGAGCTGTTTTTT
cdr3_aa: CASSLFTSGNGGELFF

clone_size: once
j_call: TRBJ2-5
v_call: TRBV11-2
d_call: -
cdr3_nt: TGTGCCAGCAGCTTAGGGTGGCAGACCCAGTACTTC
cdr3_aa: CASSLGWQTQYF

clone_size: -
j_call: TRBJ2-7
v_call: TRBV29-1
d_call: TRBD2
cdr3_nt: TGCAGCGTTGACGGACGGGAGGGCCCTCACGAGCAGTACTTC
cdr3_aa: CSVDGREGPHEQYF

clone_size: -
j_call: TRBJ2-1
v_call: TRBV6-5
d_call: TRBD2
cdr3_nt: TGTGCCAGCAGTTACCTTAGCGGGGCCCCTAGGGGTGAGCAGTTCTTC
cdr3_aa: CASSYLSGAPRGEQFF

clone_size: -
j_call: TRBJ2-3
v_call: TRBV5-8
d_call: -
cdr3_nt: TGTGCCAGCAGCTTAGTGGGCGGACCAGATACGCAGTATTTT
cdr3_aa: CASSLVGGPDTQYF

clone_size: -
j_call: TRBJ2-7
v_call: TRBV7-6
d_call: -
cdr3_nt: TGTGCCAGCAGCTTAGTATCGGGGGATGGGGGCGAGCAGTACTTC
cdr3_aa: CASSLVSGDGGEQYF

clone_size: -
j_call: TRBJ2-7
v_call: TRBV5-1
d_call: TRBD2
cdr3_nt: TGCGCCAGCAGCTTGTCAGCGGGAGGGTACGAGCAGTACTTC
cdr3_aa: CASSLSAGGYEQYF

clone_size: -
j_call: TRBJ1-1
v_call: TRBV5-6
d_call: -
cdr3_nt: TGTGCCAGCAGCTTGACAGGGGAAGCTTTCTTT
cdr3_aa: CASSLTGEAFF

clone_size: -
j_call: TRBJ2-5
v_call: TRBV5-1
d_call: TRBD2
cdr3_nt: TGCGCCAGCAGCCGTAGCGGGTACCAAGAGACCCAGTACTTC
cdr3_aa: CASSRSGYQETQYF

clone_size: -
j_call: TRBJ2-7
v_call: TRBV28
d_call: TRBD2
cdr3_nt: TGTGCCAGCAGTTTCCGCGGGGGTTACGAGCAGTACTTC
cdr3_aa: CASSFRGGYEQYF

clone_size: few
j_call: TRBJ2-6
v_call: TRBV4-1
d_call: -
cdr3_nt: TGCGCCAGCAGCCAAGAGGGGGTACTCTCTGGGGCCAACGTCCTGACTTTC
cdr3_aa: CASSQEGVLSGANVLTF

clone_size: -
j_call: TRBJ2-1
v_call: TRBV5-1
d_call: -
cdr3_nt: TGCGCCAGCAGCTCCCAGACTAGTAACAATGAGCAGTTCTTC
cdr3_aa: CASSSQTSNNEQFF